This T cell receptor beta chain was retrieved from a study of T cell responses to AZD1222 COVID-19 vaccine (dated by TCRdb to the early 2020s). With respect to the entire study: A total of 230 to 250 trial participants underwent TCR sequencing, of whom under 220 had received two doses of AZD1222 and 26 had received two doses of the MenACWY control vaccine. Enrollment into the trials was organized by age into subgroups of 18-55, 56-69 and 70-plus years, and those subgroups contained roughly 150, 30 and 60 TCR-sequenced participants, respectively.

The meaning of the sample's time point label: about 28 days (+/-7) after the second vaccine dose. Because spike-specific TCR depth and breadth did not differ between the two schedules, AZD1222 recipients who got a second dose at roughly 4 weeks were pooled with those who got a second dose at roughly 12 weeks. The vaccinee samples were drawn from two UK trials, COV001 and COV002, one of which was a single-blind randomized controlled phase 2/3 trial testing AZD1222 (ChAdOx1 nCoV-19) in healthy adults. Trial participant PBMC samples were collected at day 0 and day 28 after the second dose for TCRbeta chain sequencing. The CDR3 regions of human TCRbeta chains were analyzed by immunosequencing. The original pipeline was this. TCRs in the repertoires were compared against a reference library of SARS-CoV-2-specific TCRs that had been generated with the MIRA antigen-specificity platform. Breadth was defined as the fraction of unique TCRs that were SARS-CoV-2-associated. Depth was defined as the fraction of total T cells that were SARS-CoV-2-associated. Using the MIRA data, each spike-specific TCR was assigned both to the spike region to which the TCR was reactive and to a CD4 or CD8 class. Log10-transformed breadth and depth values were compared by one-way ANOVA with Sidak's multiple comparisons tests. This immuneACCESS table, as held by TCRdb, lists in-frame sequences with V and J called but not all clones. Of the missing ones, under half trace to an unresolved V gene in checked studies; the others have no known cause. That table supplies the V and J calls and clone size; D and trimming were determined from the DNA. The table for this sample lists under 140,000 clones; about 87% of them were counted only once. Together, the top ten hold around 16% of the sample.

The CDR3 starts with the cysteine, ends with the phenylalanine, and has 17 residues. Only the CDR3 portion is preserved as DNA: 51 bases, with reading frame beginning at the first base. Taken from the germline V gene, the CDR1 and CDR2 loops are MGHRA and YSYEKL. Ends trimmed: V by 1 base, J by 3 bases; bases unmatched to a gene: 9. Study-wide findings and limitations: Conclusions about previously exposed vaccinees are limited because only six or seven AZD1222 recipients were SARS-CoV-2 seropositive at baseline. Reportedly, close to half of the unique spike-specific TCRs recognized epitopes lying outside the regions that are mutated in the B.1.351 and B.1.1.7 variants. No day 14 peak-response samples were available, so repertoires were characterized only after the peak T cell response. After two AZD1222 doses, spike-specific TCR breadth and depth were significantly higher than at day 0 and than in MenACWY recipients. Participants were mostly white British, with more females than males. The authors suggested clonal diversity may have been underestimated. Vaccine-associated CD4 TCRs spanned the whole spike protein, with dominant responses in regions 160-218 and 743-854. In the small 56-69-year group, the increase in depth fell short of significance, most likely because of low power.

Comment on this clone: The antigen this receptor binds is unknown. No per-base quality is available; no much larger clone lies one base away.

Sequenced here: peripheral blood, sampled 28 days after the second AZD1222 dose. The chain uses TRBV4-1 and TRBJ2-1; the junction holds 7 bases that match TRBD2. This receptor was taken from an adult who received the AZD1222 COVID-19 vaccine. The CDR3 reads CASSQASGGVGYNEQFF. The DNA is TGCGCCAGCAGCCAAGCGTCGGGGGGAGTTGGCTACAATGAGCAGTTCTTC.